These 28 T cell receptor beta chains originate from one sample sequenced in a study of CD8+ T cells in alopecia areata. In each case, RNA was isolated and then reverse transcribed into cDNA as the sequencing template. This table comes from immunoSEQ multiplex PCR, and its TCRdb copy is limited to in-frame clones, with some not included. The sample has 150,000 to 200,000 clones; around 49% are singletons. As to treatment: oral pan-JAK inhibitor, 5-10 mg twice daily. The sequencing here drew on CD8+ T cells sorted from blood, taken at week 52, from a patient treated with tofacitinib. These receptors all come from a human donor with alopecia areata.

The chain couples TRBV6-7 to TRBJ1-1; TRBD1 matches 8 bases. TRBV6-7 carries the ORF label, with uncertain function. With 5 bases clipped from V and 6 bases from J, the junction kept 5 bases outside the gene matches. The CDR3 is 13 residues long. In DNA, the CDR3 is TGTGCCAGCAGTGGACAGGGAAACCCTGAAGCTTTCTTT. This sequence encodes CASSGQGNPEAFF.

The chain carries TRBV5-6 and TRBJ1-5; D may be TRBD1 (5 bases). V was pared by 1 base and J by 1 base, with 6 bases between. CDR3 length equals 14 residues. Germline values: CDR1 SGHDT, CDR2 YYEEEE. The CDR3 bases are TGTGCCAGCAGCTTGTGGGGGAGCAATCAGCCCCAGCATTTT. Translated: CASSLWGSNQPQHF. Using reference TRBV5-6 and TRBJ1-5 for the parts outside the CDR3, the full variable domain is DAGVTQSPTHLIKTRGQQVTLRCSPKSGHDTVSWYQQALGQGPQFIFQYYEEEERQRGNFPDRFSGHQFPNYSSELNVNALLLGDSALYLCASSLWGSNQPQHFGDGTRLSIL.

In its sample, this clone was seen a few times. The chain employs TRBV7-3 and TRBJ2-5; 8 bases match TRBD1. Per the germline V gene, CDR1 is SGHTA and CDR2 is FQGTGA. With V trimmed by 5 bases and J by 5 bases, 16 bases remained unmatched. CDR3 size: 17 residues. CDR3 nucleotide sequence: TGTGCCAGCAGCCCGGAGGGGACAGGTTCAGAAAGTGAGACCCAGTACTTC. Its translation is CASSPEGTGSESETQYF. The whole variable domain, filled in from reference TRBV7-3 and TRBJ2-5, reads GAGVSQTPSNKVTEKGKYVELRCDPISGHTALYWYRQSLGQGPEFLIYFQGTGAADDSGLPNDRFFAVRPEGSVSTLKIQRTERGDSAVYLCASSPEGTGSESETQYFGPGTRLLVL.

This clone was detected a few times. This rearrangement joins TRBV30 to TRBJ1-1; perhaps TRBD1 as D (6 bases). The CDR3 is 16 residues long. V was clipped by 2 bases and J by 1 base, with 17 bases between them. Germline V gives CDR1 GTSNPN, CDR2 SVGIG (reference sequence). DNA for the CDR3: TGTGCCTGGAGTCCCCCCTCGACAGGATGGAACACTGAAGCTTTCTTT. Protein: CAWSPPSTGWNTEAFF.

This sequence joins TRBV2 and TRBJ2-7; D is uncertain. V lost 5 bases, J lost 0 bases, and 11 bases lay in between. The CDR3 extends over 14 amino acids. The germline V gene encodes CDR1 SNHLY and CDR2 FYNNEI. The CDR3 DNA is TGTGCCAGCAGTTTCGTATTGACCTCCTACGAGCAGTACTTC. Its translation is CASSFVLTSYEQYF.

V gene TRBV29-1 combines with J gene TRBJ1-5, with D perhaps matching TRBD1 (6 bases). Germline CDR1 SQVTM, CDR2 ANQGSEA. Deletions cut 8 bases from V and 0 bases from J, with 11 bases between. This CDR3 comprises 13 residues. CDR3 sequence: CSTRQDSNQPQHF. CDR3 DNA: TGCAGCACTAGACAGGATAGCAATCAGCCCCAGCATTTT.

The chain employs TRBV9 and TRBJ1-1; D call uncertain. The germline gives CDR1 SGDLS, CDR2 YYNGEE. Trimming stripped 0 bases from V and 1 base from J, with 7 bases between. The CDR3 runs to 14 residues. The CDR3 sequence is CASSVEGWNTEAFF. The CDR3 coding sequence is TGTGCCAGCAGCGTAGAGGGATGGAACACTGAAGCTTTCTTT.

This clone has a handful of counts. V gene TRBV4-1 combines with J gene TRBJ2-7, with D possibly being TRBD1 or TRBD2 (5 bases each). The CDR3 spans 15 residues. The germline V gene has CDR1 MGHRA and CDR2 YSYEKL. With 4 bases removed from V and 0 bases from J, the gap between germline ends came to 13 bases. The CDR3 region is CASSPWGSSSYEQYF. The CDR3 DNA is TGCGCCAGCAGCCCCTGGGGGTCGAGCTCCTACGAGCAGTACTTC.

The CDR3: CASSLYVSYNEQFF. CDR3 DNA: TGTGCCAGCAGTTTGTACGTCTCCTACAATGAGCAGTTCTTC. The chain recombines TRBV27 with TRBJ2-1; no firm D call. From germline, CDR1 is MNHEY and CDR2 SMNVEV (reference sequence). The CDR3 totals 14 residues. Trimming removed 3 bases from V and 0 bases from J, with 6 bases in between.

This sequence joins TRBV4-3 and TRBJ2-5, with a tentative D call TRBD2 (6 bases). Germline-derived CDR1 and CDR2 are LGHNA and YSLEER. The germline V and J ends were trimmed by 0 bases and 1 base, with 15 bases remaining between them. The CDR3 loop spans 17 amino acids. CDR3 residues: CASSQEWASAGQETQYF. The CDR3 nucleotides read TGCGCCAGCAGCCAAGAGTGGGCTAGCGCGGGCCAAGAGACCCAGTACTTC.

This clone was counted only a few times. Other DNA sequences in the sample encode the same CDR3. This chain's CDR3 is CASSQDGEETQYF. The CDR3 bases are TGCGCCAGCAGCCAAGATGGGGAAGAGACCCAGTACTTC. The chain employs TRBV4-1 and TRBJ2-5; D gene ambiguous. Trimming took off 0 bases at V and 3 bases at J, with 5 bases between the two ends. This CDR3 contains 13 residues. Germline V gene sequence: CDR1 MGHRA, CDR2 YSYEKL.

The CDR3 DNA reads TGTGCCATCAGTGCTTTGGCCGGAACCGGGGAGCTGTTTTTT. This sequence encodes CAISALAGTGELFF. The chain carries TRBV10-3 and TRBJ2-2; D not certain. Per germline, CDR1 ENHRY and CDR2 SYGVKD. Trimming pared 4 bases from V and 5 bases from J, leaving 11 bases between. CDR3 size: 14 residues.

CDR3 DNA sequence: TGTGCCAGCAGCTCGGGACCGAGCTCCTACGAGCAGTACTTC. Translation: CASSSGPSSYEQYF. This sequence joins TRBV7-6 and TRBJ2-7, with D possibly being TRBD1 or TRBD2 (5 bases each). The germline CDR1 and CDR2 sequences are SGHVS and FNYEAQ. V lost 4 bases and J 0 bases, leaving 10 bases between the germline ends. CDR3 length: 14 amino acids.

J is TRBJ1-1 and V is TRBV7-2; D might be TRBD1 (6 bases). Deletions cut 5 bases from V and 4 bases from J, with 8 bases between. The CDR3 has 12 amino acids. Germline V gives CDR1 SGHTA, CDR2 FQGNSA. The CDR3 coding sequence is TGTGCCAGCAGCCGGACAGCCACTGAAGCTTTCTTT. It encodes CASSRTATEAFF. Full variable domain (remainder filled in from reference TRBV7-2 and TRBJ1-1): GAGVSQSPSNKVTEKGKDVELRCDPISGHTALYWYRQSLGQGLEFLIYFQGNSAPDKSGLPSDRFSAERTGGSVSTLTIQRTQQEDSAVYLCASSRTATEAFFGQGTRLTVV.

The chain carries TRBV27 and TRBJ1-2; D call uncertain. Germline V gene data show CDR1 as MNHEY and CDR2 as SMNVEV (reference sequence). Trimming left V 6 bases short and J 0 bases short, with 14 bases between. The CDR3 is 15 residues long. In DNA form, the CDR3 reads TGTGCCAGCAGCCCCTCCGCAGACGCTAACTATGGCTACACCTTC. Protein: CASSPSADANYGYTF.

This clone turned up a few times. V and J are TRBV4-3 and TRBJ2-2; unclear D gene. In germline, CDR1 is LGHNA, CDR2 YSLEER. The CDR3 is 15 amino acids. V was pared by 4 bases and J by 3 bases, with 12 bases between. The CDR3 loop is CASSPRPRDTGELFF. DNA of the CDR3: TGCGCCAGCAGCCCTAGGCCCCGAGACACCGGGGAGCTGTTTTTT.

V gene TRBV9 combines with J gene TRBJ2-7; 7 bases map to TRBD1. The CDR3 sequence is 13 residues long. Germline CDR1 SGDLS, CDR2 YYNGEE. V lost 4 bases to trimming and J lost 4 bases; unmatched junction nucleotides: 5. In DNA form, the CDR3 reads TGTGCCAGCAGCCCCGGACAGGCGTACGAGCAGTACTTC. Its protein is CASSPGQAYEQYF.

The chain uses TRBV29-1 and TRBJ2-3; 12 nucleotides line up with TRBD2. Trimming cost V 7 bases and J 1 base; bases outside gene matches: 0. There are 13 residues in the CDR3. Germline CDR1 and CDR2: SQVTM and ANQGSEA. The CDR3: CSGLAGGTDTQYF. In nucleotides, the CDR3 is TGCAGCGGACTAGCGGGGGGCACAGATACGCAGTATTTT.

This clone was seen a few times. The chain employs TRBV5-4 and TRBJ2-5; 9 bases are shared with TRBD2. Losses at the gene ends were 7 bases for V and 5 bases for J; bases not matched to a gene: 12. The germline V gene encodes CDR1 SGHNT and CDR2 YYREEE (reference sequence). CDR3 length equals 15 residues. CDR3 residues: CASRASSGGLETQYF. In nucleotides, the CDR3 is TGTGCCAGCCGGGCGAGTAGCGGGGGTTTGGAGACCCAGTACTTC.

The J gene is TRBJ2-7, the V gene TRBV7-9; TRBD1 might be the D (6 bases). The CDR3 loop spans 13 amino acids. Trimming stripped 4 bases from V and 6 bases from J, with 13 bases between. Germline V lookup: CDR1 SEHNR, CDR2 FQNEAQ (reference sequence). The DNA of the CDR3 is TGTGCCAGCAGCTCCCCAAACAGGGCCGAGCAGTACTTC. Its protein is CASSSPNRAEQYF.

About this clone itself: Different DNA sequences within this sample yield the same CDR3. This chain uses TRBV6-5 with TRBJ1-5; D call uncertain. V dropped 0 bases and J dropped 7 bases, with 7 bases sitting between them. Per the germline V gene, CDR1 is MNHEY and CDR2 is SVGAGI. There are 13 residues in the CDR3. The chain's CDR3 is CASSYSGSQPQHF. CDR3 DNA: TGTGCCAGCAGTTACTCGGGGAGCCAGCCCCAGCATTTT.

This clone has just a few counts. Other DNA variants within this sample encode the same CDR3. J is TRBJ1-1 and V is TRBV27; D is undetermined. This CDR3 contains 13 residues. With 5 bases removed from V and 4 bases from J, the gap between germline ends came to 11 bases. The V gene's germline CDR1 is MNHEY and CDR2 SMNVEV (reference sequence). The CDR3 protein is CASSLDLGTEAFF. The CDR3 DNA reads as TGTGCCAGCAGTCTAGACTTGGGCACTGAAGCTTTCTTT.

This chain connects TRBV14 to TRBJ2-3; D assignment may be TRBD1 or TRBD2 (5 bases each). Germline CDR1 and CDR2: SGHDN and FVKESK. Trimming left V 1 base short and J 9 bases short, with 11 bases between. There are 13 residues in the CDR3. CDR3 protein: CASSQAGTQTQYF. In nucleotides, the CDR3 is TGTGCCAGCAGCCAAGCCGGGACCCAAACGCAGTATTTT.

The chain recombines TRBV29-1 with TRBJ1-2, with D maybe TRBD1 (5 bases). Germline assignment: CDR1 SQVTM and CDR2 ANQGSEA. Trimming took off 7 bases at V and 3 bases at J, with 18 bases between the two ends. This CDR3 is 14 amino acids long. CDR3 sequence reads: CSALDFDSYYGYTF. For the CDR3, the DNA is TGCAGCGCCCTAGACTTTGACAGCTACTATGGCTACACCTTC.

This clone was found a few times. The V gene is TRBV7-9, the J gene TRBJ2-7; the D is unclear. The germline gives CDR1 SEHNR, CDR2 FQNEAQ (reference sequence). This CDR3 region has 14 residues. The V end lost 1 base, the J end lost 3 bases, and 10 bases lay between the germline ends. In DNA form, the CDR3 reads TGTGCCAGCAGCTTAGTGGTGGGAATCTACGAGCAGTACTTC. Translation: CASSLVVGIYEQYF.

This chain connects TRBV6-5 to TRBJ1-6; 8 bases agree with TRBD1. V shed 4 bases and J 7 bases; nucleotides not matched to a gene: 6. This CDR3 has 15 residues. Germline CDR1 is MNHEY and CDR2 is SVGAGI. This CDR3 reads CASSSTGGWNSPLHF. The CDR3 DNA reads TGTGCCAGCAGTTCCACAGGGGGTTGGAATTCACCCCTCCACTTT.

The gene calls are TRBV5-4 and TRBJ2-7, with 11 bases matching TRBD1. This CDR3 contains 15 residues. Unmatched junction bases numbered 6, after V lost 2 bases and J lost 5 bases. From germline, CDR1 is SGHNT and CDR2 YYREEE (reference sequence). CDR3 bases: TGTGCCAGCAGCTTTCCGGGACAGGGGGTCAACGAGCAGTACTTC. Amino acid sequence: CASSFPGQGVNEQYF. The entire variable domain, with the rest obtained from reference TRBV5-4 and TRBJ2-7, is as follows: ETGVTQSPTHLIKTRGQQVTLRCSSQSGHNTVSWYQQALGQGPQFIFQYYREEENGRGNFPPRFSGLQFPNYSSELNVNALELDDSALYLCASSFPGQGVNEQYFGPGTRLTVT.

The V gene is TRBV27, the J gene TRBJ1-4, with TRBD1 matching 10 bases. Germline trimming cut 5 bases from V and 4 bases from J; bases unmatched to any gene: 4. Germline V gene lookup returns CDR1 MNHEY and CDR2 SMNVEV (reference sequence). This CDR3 region has 15 residues. The CDR3 nucleotides are TGTGCCAGCAGTGGGACAGGGGACTTTAATGAAAAACTGTTTTTT. It translates to CASSGTGDFNEKLFF.